The 26 T cell receptor beta chains reported below all come from one sample, sequenced in a study of cytomegalovirus exposure and HLA in healthy donors. Assay used: immunoSEQ multiplex PCR; TCRdb lists only in-frame clones, some missing. Of roughly 230,000 clones in the sample, 90% were seen once. The sample consisted of PBMCs. The receptors here all came from a woman aged 30 to 39 in good health and CMV-seronegative.

This rearrangement joins TRBV4-3 to TRBJ1-5; perhaps TRBD1 as D (5 bases). Trimming took 1 base from V and 7 from J, leaving 14 bases between them. Germline values: CDR1 LGHNA, CDR2 YSLEER. CDR3 size: 15 residues. CDR3 nucleotide sequence: TGCGCCAGCAGCCAAGGGGTTAGGCAGGGACAGCCCCAGCATTTT. Its translation is CASSQGVRQGQPQHF.

The V and J genes are TRBV13 and TRBJ2-3; D possibly matches TRBD1 or TRBD2 (5 bases each). Germline values: CDR1 PRHDT, CDR2 FYEKMQ (reference sequence). Trimming removed 4 bases from V and 2 bases from J, with 13 bases in between. The CDR3 is 15 residues long. CDR3 DNA sequence: TGTGCCAGCAGCTCGTACCTCGGGACCACAGATACGCAGTATTTT. Its protein product is CASSSYLGTTDTQYF. The full variable domain, rest sourced from reference TRBV13 and TRBJ2-3, is AAGVIQSPRHLIKEKRETATLKCYPIPRHDTVYWYQQGPGQDPQFLISFYEKMQSDKGSIPDRFSAQQFSDYHSELNMSSLELGDSALYFCASSSYLGTTDTQYFGPGTRLTVL.

This chain links TRBV23-1 with TRBJ2-7; TRBD1 aligns across 7 bases. TRBV23-1 is an ORF, with its function uncertain. Losses at the gene ends were 4 bases for V and 7 bases for J; bases not matched to a gene: 7. The length of the CDR3 is 13 residues. CDR3 protein: CASSLQGQEEQYF. CDR3 DNA: TGCGCCAGCAGTCTACAGGGGCAGGAGGAGCAGTACTTC.

V usage is TRBV4-2 and J usage is TRBJ2-7; possible D gene TRBD2, 5 bases. Per the germline V gene, CDR1 is LGHNA and CDR2 is YNFKEQ. The germline V and J ends were trimmed by 0 bases and 7 bases, with 16 bases remaining between them. This CDR3 contains 15 residues. CDR3 loop: CASSQEHAGTQEQYF. As DNA, the CDR3 is TGTGCCAGCAGCCAAGAGCACGCGGGTACCCAGGAGCAGTACTTC.

The genes are TRBV11-2 and TRBJ2-7; 8 bases map to TRBD1. V was clipped by 5 bases and J by 6 bases; unmatched bases: 21. The germline V gene encodes CDR1 SGHAT and CDR2 FQNNGV. The CDR3 has 18 residues. CDR3 amino acids: CASSPPLQGTGRSLEQYF. For the CDR3, the DNA is TGTGCCAGCAGCCCTCCCCTTCAAGGGACAGGTCGTAGTCTCGAGCAGTACTTC. Full variable domain (remainder filled in from reference TRBV11-2 and TRBJ2-7): EAGVAQSPRYKIIEKRQSVAFWCNPISGHATLYWYQQILGQGPKLLIQFQNNGVVDDSQLPKDRFSAERLKGVDSTLKIQPAKLEDSAVYLCASSPPLQGTGRSLEQYFGPGTRLTVT.

The chain has TRBV28 and TRBJ1-5; TRBD1 agrees at 7 bases. This CDR3 comprises 14 residues. With 6 bases clipped from V and 3 bases from J, the junction kept 5 bases outside the gene matches. Germline assignment: CDR1 MDHEN and CDR2 SYDVKM. The CDR3 DNA sequence: TGTGCCAGCAGCCCGGACAGGCCCAATCAGCCCCAGCATTTT. Its protein product is CASSPDRPNQPQHF. Full variable domain (outside the CDR3, taken from reference TRBV28 and TRBJ1-5): DVKVTQSSRYLVKRTGEKVFLECVQDMDHENMFWYRQDPGLGLRLIYFSYDVKMKEKGDIPEGYSVSREKKERFSLILESASTNQTSMYLCASSPDRPNQPQHFGDGTRLSIL.

The J gene is TRBJ2-3, the V gene TRBV25-1, with TRBD1 matching 9 bases. The CDR3 contains 14 residues. V was pared by 5 bases and J by 4 bases, with 4 bases of the junction left unmatched. Germline assignment: CDR1 MGHDK and CDR2 SYGVNS. CDR3 nucleotides: TGTGCCAGCAGTTGGACAGGGGCGGCAGATACGCAGTATTTT. This gives the protein CASSWTGAADTQYF.

The chain combines TRBV11-2 with TRBJ2-3; the D gene is possibly TRBD2 (5 bases). The germline gives CDR1 SGHAT, CDR2 FQNNGV. V lost 4 bases and J 0 bases, leaving 14 bases between the germline ends. This CDR3 contains 16 residues. This CDR3 is CASSSTPGGSTDTQYF. The CDR3, as DNA: TGTGCCAGCAGCTCTACGCCGGGCGGGAGCACAGATACGCAGTATTTT.

The rearrangement joins TRBV28 to TRBJ2-1, with 8 positions matching TRBD2. Germline CDR1 reads MDHEN; CDR2 reads SYDVKM. Trimming removed 7 bases from V and 0 bases from J; junction bases left unmatched: 5. The CDR3 has 15 residues. CDR3 DNA sequence: TGTGCCAGCAAGGAAGCGGGGGACTCCTACAATGAGCAGTTCTTC. Translating gives CASKEAGDSYNEQFF.

The CDR3 protein is CASSFASNRGSYSYNEQFF. Written as DNA, the CDR3 is TGTGCCAGCAGCTTCGCCTCAAACAGGGGCTCGTACTCCTACAATGAGCAGTTCTTC. This chain uses TRBV11-3 with TRBJ2-1; 7 bases line up with TRBD1. The J segment lost 0 bases and the V segment lost 3 bases, leaving 14 bases of the junction unmatched. Germline-derived CDR1 and CDR2 are SGHNT and YENEEA. This CDR3 has 19 residues.

CDR3: CASSPTSGDYNEQFF. The CDR3 nucleotides are TGTGCCAGCAGCCCGACTAGCGGAGATTACAATGAGCAGTTCTTC. The chain uses TRBV7-2 and TRBJ2-1, with 9 bases fitting TRBD2. The germline gives CDR1 SGHTA, CDR2 FQGNSA. V lost 5 bases, J lost 4 bases, and 6 bases stayed unmatched. This CDR3 has 15 amino acids.

The chain recombines TRBV7-6 with TRBJ2-7; 13 bases map to TRBD2. This CDR3 is built from 15 residues. Trimming took 5 bases from V and 7 from J; bases not matched to a gene: 8. Looked up from germline, CDR1 is SGHVS and CDR2 is FNYEAQ. CDR3 coding DNA: TGTGCCAGCAGCATTACTAGCGGGGGGGGTAGTGAGCAGTACTTC. Translating gives CASSITSGGGSEQYF.

The chain carries TRBV6-5 and TRBJ1-3; unclear D gene. Trimming took 6 bases from V and 2 from J, leaving 8 bases between them. The germline CDR1 and CDR2 sequences are MNHEY and SVGAGI. The CDR3 is 13 amino acids. CDR3 sequence reads: CASRPDPGNTIYF. In DNA, the CDR3 is TGTGCCAGCAGACCGGACCCTGGAAACACCATATATTTT.

The CDR3 nucleotides read TGCGCCAGCAGCGGCCGGGAGCGGCCCTCCTACAATGAGCAGTTCTTC. It specifies CASSGRERPSYNEQFF. The chain employs TRBV4-3 and TRBJ2-1; D perhaps matches TRBD2 (6 bases). The ends were cut back, 5 bases at V and 0 bases at J, with 14 bases in the middle. This CDR3 has 16 amino acids. CDR1 is LGHNA and CDR2 is YSLEER in the germline V gene.

The chain employs TRBV14 and TRBJ2-1; 10 bases align to TRBD2. Germline lookup yields CDR1 SGHDN and CDR2 FVKESK. Unmatched junction bases numbered 9, after V lost 1 base and J lost 9 bases. The CDR3 spans 16 residues. In nucleotides, the CDR3 is TGTGCCAGCAGCCAAGTGTCGGTACTAGCGGGACTTGAGCAGTTCTTC. This sequence encodes CASSQVSVLAGLEQFF.

V usage is TRBV14 and J usage is TRBJ1-3; D call uncertain. The CDR3 totals 16 residues. Trimming pared 0 bases from V and 0 bases from J, leaving 9 bases between. Germline CDR1 reads SGHDN; CDR2 reads FVKESK. The CDR3 sequence is CASSQDTRRSGNTIYF. CDR3 coding DNA: TGTGCCAGCAGCCAAGATACCCGACGCTCTGGAAACACCATATATTTT. Full variable domain (rest looked up from reference TRBV14 and TRBJ1-3): EAGVTQFPSHSVIEKGQTVTLRCDPISGHDNLYWYRRVMGKEIKFLLHFVKESKQDESGMPNNRFLAERTGGTYSTLKVQPAELEDSGVYFCASSQDTRRSGNTIYFGEGSWLTVV.

The J gene is TRBJ1-3, the V gene TRBV5-6, with 7 bases that match TRBD1. Germline CDR1 reads SGHDT; CDR2 reads YYEEEE. The CDR3 is made up of 14 amino acids. The trim removed 4 bases at V and 8 bases at J, leaving 9 bases unmatched. In nucleotides, the CDR3 is TGTGCCAGCAGCGAAGGGACAGCTATTGACACCATATATTTT. Protein: CASSEGTAIDTIYF.

The rearrangement uses TRBV7-3 and TRBJ2-1, with 12 bases fitting TRBD2. Trimming removed 5 bases from V and 0 bases from J; junction bases left unmatched: 2. CDR1 and CDR2 (germline): SGHTA, FQGTGA. This CDR3 has 16 residues. CDR3: CASSMGLAGSYNEQFF. For the CDR3, the DNA is TGTGCCAGCAGCATGGGACTAGCGGGCTCCTACAATGAGCAGTTCTTC.

Only a few counts were recorded for this clone. The chain recombines TRBV18 with TRBJ2-2, with TRBD1 matching 9 bases. Germline CDR1 KGHSH, CDR2 LQKENI. The J segment lost 5 bases and the V segment lost 8 bases, leaving 9 bases of the junction unmatched. There are 15 residues in the CDR3. In nucleotides, the CDR3 is TGTGCCAGCGGACCCGGGACAGGGTCAACCGGGGAGCTGTTTTTT. Translating it yields CASGPGTGSTGELFF.

The V gene is TRBV11-2, the J gene TRBJ2-3, with D perhaps matching TRBD2 (6 bases). In germline, CDR1 is SGHAT, CDR2 FQNNGV. The CDR3 contains 19 residues. The V and J ends lost 1 base and 4 bases respectively, with 24 bases between them. CDR3: CASSLGRNFGGFLADTQYF. The CDR3 DNA is TGTGCCAGCAGCTTAGGTCGAAATTTCGGAGGGTTTCTCGCAGATACGCAGTATTTT.

V gene TRBV28 combines with J gene TRBJ2-5; maybe TRBD2 (6 bases). V was shortened by 7 bases and J by 4 bases, with 13 bases between the two germline ends. The CDR3 contains 13 residues. Germline loops: CDR1 MDHEN, CDR2 SYDVKM. DNA of the CDR3: TGTGCCAGCAATAGCGGAGGGTCAGAGACCCAGTACTTC. Its protein product is CASNSGGSETQYF.

The chain has TRBV7-2 and TRBJ2-3; 8 bases map to TRBD2. The CDR3 is made up of 14 amino acids. The V gene end was trimmed by 4 bases and the J gene end by 0 bases; junction bases not matched to a gene: 0. Germline CDR1 reads SGHTA; CDR2 reads FQGNSA. Written as DNA, the CDR3 is TGTGCCAGCAGCTCGGGGGGGAGCACAGATACGCAGTATTTT. Protein sequence: CASSSGGSTDTQYF.

The rearrangement links TRBV7-9 to TRBJ1-2; D possibly corresponds to TRBD1 (6 bases). From germline, CDR1 is SEHNR and CDR2 FQNEAQ (reference sequence). Between the trimmed V and J ends, which lost 4 bases and 8 bases, there was a span of 14 bases. This CDR3 has 13 amino acids. CDR3 nucleotide sequence: TGTGCCAGCAGCTGGAGACAGGTTTCGGGCTACACCTTC. Its protein is CASSWRQVSGYTF.

For the CDR3, the DNA is TGTGCCAGTAGTCAGGGCTACGAGCAGTACTTC. Its protein product is CASSQGYEQYF. The chain links TRBV19 to TRBJ2-7, with D tentatively TRBD1 (5 bases). The CDR3 extends over 11 amino acids. Germline loops: CDR1 LNHDA, CDR2 SQIVND (reference sequence). The germline V and J ends were trimmed by 5 bases and 3 bases, with 5 bases remaining between them.

This clone came up once. V and J are TRBV5-1 and TRBJ2-3; maybe TRBD1 (6 bases). This CDR3 is 15 amino acids long. Germline V gives CDR1 SGHRS, CDR2 YFSETQ. Trimming shortened V by 0 bases and J by 1 base, and 9 bases separated the two germline ends. The CDR3 DNA reads as TGCGCCAGCAGCTTGGAGGCAGGGGGCACAGATACGCAGTATTTT. This sequence encodes CASSLEAGGTDTQYF.

This chain joins TRBV19 and TRBJ2-7; the match to TRBD2 covers 9 bases. Germline trimming cut 1 base from V and 2 bases from J; bases unmatched to any gene: 3. CDR3 size: 15 residues. Germline assignment: CDR1 LNHDA and CDR2 SQIVND (reference sequence). CDR3 loop: CASSIVASGAYEQYF. The CDR3 region has the DNA TGTGCCAGTAGTATAGTTGCTAGCGGGGCCTACGAGCAGTACTTC.